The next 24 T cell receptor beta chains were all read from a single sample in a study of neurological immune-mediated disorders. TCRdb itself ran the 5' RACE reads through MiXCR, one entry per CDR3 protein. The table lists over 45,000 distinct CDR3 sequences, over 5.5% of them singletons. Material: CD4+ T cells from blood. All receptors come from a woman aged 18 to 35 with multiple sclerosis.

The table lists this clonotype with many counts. The DNA for the CDR3 is TGTGCCATCGCCCATGGGGAAACTGAAGCTTTCTTT. Translating gives CAIAHGETEAFF. The V gene is TRBV10-3, the J gene TRBJ1-1; D ambiguous. This CDR3 has 12 amino acids. V was pared by 8 bases and J by 5 bases, with 12 bases between. Germline values: CDR1 ENHRY, CDR2 SYGVKD.

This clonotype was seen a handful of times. CDR3: CASSYSTQGDEQYF. CDR3 DNA sequence: TGTGCCAGCAGTTACTCGACCCAGGGTGACGAGCAGTACTTC. This chain connects TRBV6-2 or TRBV6-3 to TRBJ2-7, with TRBD1 as a possible D gene (5 bases). The germline V and J ends were trimmed by 0 bases and 5 bases, with 11 bases remaining between them. CDR3 length equals 14 residues. Germline V gene lookup returns CDR1 MNHEY and CDR2 SVGEGT.

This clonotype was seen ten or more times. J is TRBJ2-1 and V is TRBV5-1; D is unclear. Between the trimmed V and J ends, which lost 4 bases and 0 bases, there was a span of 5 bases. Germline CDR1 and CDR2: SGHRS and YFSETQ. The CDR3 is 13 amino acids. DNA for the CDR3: TGCGCCAGCAGCGCGAGCTCCTACAATGAGCAGTTCTTC. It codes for CASSASSYNEQFF. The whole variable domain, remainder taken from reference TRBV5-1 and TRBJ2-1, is KAGVTQTPRYLIKTRGQQVTLSCSPISGHRSVSWYQQTPGQGLQFLFEYFSETQRNKGNFPGRFSGRQFSNSRSEMNVSTLELGDSALYLCASSASSYNEQFFGPGTRLTVL.

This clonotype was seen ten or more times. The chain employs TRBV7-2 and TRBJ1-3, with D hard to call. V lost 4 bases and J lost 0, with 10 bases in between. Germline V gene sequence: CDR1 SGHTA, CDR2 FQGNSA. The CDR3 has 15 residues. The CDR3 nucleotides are TGTGCCAGCAGCTCCCCCGGACTCTCTGGAAACACCATATATTTT. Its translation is CASSSPGLSGNTIYF.

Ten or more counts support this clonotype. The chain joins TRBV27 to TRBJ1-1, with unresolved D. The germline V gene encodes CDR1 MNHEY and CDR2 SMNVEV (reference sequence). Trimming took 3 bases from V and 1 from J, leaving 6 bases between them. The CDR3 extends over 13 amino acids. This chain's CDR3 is CASSFVPNTEAFF. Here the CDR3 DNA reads TGTGCCAGCAGTTTTGTCCCGAACACTGAAGCTTTCTTT.

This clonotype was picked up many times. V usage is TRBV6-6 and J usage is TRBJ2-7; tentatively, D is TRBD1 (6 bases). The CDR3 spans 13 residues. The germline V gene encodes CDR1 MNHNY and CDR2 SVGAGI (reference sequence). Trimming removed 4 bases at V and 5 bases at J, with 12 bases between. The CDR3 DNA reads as TGTGCCAGCAGTTCCCAGGGGTTTGACGAGCAGTACTTC. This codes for CASSSQGFDEQYF.

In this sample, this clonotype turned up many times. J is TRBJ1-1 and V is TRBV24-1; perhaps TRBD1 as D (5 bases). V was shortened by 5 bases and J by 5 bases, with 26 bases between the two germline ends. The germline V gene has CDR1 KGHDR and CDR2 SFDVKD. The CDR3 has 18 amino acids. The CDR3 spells CATSAGRVGAGRRTEAFF. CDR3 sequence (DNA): TGTGCCACCAGTGCAGGAAGGGTTGGTGCAGGGCGTCGGACTGAAGCTTTCTTT.

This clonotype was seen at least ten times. CDR3 coding DNA: TGTGCCAGCAGTTTTGGGGGCCGGCGTACTGAAGCTTTCTTT. It is translated as CASSFGGRRTEAFF. The chain recombines TRBV28 with TRBJ1-1; possible D gene TRBD1, 6 bases. Germline lookup yields CDR1 MDHEN and CDR2 SYDVKM. Trimming stripped 3 bases from V and 5 bases from J, with 13 bases between. The CDR3 is 14 amino acids.

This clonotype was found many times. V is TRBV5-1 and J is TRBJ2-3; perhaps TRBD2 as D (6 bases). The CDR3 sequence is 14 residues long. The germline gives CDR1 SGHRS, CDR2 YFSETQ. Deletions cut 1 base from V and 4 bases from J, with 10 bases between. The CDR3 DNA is TGCGCCAGCAGCTTGCCGGGGGAACCAGATACGCAGTATTTT. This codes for CASSLPGEPDTQYF.

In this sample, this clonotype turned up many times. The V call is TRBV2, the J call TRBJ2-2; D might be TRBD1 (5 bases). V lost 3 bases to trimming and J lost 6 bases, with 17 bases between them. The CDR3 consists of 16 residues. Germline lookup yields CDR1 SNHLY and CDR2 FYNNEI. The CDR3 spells CASSETPPGSAGELFF. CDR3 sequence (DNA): TGTGCCAGCAGTGAGACCCCTCCAGGGTCGGCCGGGGAGCTGTTTTTT.

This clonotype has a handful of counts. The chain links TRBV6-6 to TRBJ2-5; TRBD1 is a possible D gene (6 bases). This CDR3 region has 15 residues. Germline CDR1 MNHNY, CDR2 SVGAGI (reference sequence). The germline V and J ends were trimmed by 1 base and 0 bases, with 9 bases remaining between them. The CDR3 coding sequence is TGTGCCAGCAGTTACTACAGGGCTAACCAAGAGACCCAGTACTTC. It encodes CASSYYRANQETQYF.

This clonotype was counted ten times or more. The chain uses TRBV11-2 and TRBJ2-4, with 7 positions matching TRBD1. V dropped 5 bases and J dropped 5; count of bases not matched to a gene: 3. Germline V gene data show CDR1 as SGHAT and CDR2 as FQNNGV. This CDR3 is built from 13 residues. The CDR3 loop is CASSVDRQNIQYF. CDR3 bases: TGTGCCAGCAGCGTGGACAGGCAAAACATTCAGTACTTC.

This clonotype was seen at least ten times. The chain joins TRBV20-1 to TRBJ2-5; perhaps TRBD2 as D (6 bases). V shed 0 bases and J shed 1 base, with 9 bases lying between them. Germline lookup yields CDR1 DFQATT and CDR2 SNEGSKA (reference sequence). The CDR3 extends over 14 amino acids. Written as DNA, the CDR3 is TGCAGTGCTAGAGATTGGGGGGTCCAAGAGACCCAGTACTTC. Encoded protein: CSARDWGVQETQYF.

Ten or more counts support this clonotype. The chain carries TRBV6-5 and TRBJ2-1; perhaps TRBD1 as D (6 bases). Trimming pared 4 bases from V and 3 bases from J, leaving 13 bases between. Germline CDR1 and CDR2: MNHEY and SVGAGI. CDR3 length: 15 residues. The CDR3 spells CASSSSGAVYNEQFF. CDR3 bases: TGTGCCAGCAGTTCTTCAGGGGCCGTCTACAATGAGCAGTTCTTC.

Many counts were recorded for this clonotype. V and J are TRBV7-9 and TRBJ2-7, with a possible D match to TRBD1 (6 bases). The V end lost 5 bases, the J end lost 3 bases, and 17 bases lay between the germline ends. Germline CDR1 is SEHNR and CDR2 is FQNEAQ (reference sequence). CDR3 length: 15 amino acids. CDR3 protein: CASSQTHTGSYEQYF. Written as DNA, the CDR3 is TGTGCCAGCAGCCAAACCCACACAGGGAGCTACGAGCAGTACTTC.

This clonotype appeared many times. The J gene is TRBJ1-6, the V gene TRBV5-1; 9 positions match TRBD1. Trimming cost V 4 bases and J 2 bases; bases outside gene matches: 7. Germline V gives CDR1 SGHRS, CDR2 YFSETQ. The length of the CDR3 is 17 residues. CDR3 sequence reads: CASSRSGQGTYNSPLHF. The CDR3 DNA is TGCGCCAGCAGCCGATCGGGACAGGGAACCTATAATTCACCCCTCCACTTT. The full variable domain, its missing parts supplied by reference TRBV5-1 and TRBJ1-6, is KAGVTQTPRYLIKTRGQQVTLSCSPISGHRSVSWYQQTPGQGLQFLFEYFSETQRNKGNFPGRFSGRQFSNSRSEMNVSTLELGDSALYLCASSRSGQGTYNSPLHFGNGTRLTVT.

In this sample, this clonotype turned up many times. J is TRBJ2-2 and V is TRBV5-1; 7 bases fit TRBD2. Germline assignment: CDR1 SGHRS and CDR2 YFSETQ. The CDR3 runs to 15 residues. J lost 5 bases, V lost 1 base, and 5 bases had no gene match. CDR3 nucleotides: TGCGCCAGCAGCTTGCGGGGGGATCAGACCGGGGAGCTGTTTTTT. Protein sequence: CASSLRGDQTGELFF. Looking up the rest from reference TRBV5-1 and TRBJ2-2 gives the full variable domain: KAGVTQTPRYLIKTRGQQVTLSCSPISGHRSVSWYQQTPGQGLQFLFEYFSETQRNKGNFPGRFSGRQFSNSRSEMNVSTLELGDSALYLCASSLRGDQTGELFFGEGSRLTVL.

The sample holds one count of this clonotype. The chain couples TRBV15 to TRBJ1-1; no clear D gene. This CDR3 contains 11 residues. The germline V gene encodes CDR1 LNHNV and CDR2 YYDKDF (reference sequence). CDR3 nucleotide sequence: TGTAACACCAGCAGAGATCAGCAAGCTTTCTTT. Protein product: CNTSRDQQAFF. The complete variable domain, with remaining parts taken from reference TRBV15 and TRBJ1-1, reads DAMVIQNPRYQVTQFGKPVTLSCSQTLNHNVMYWYQQKSSQAPKLLFHYYDKDFNNEADTPDNFQSRRPNTSFCFLDIRSPGLGDTAMYLCNTSRDQQAFFGQGTRLTVV.

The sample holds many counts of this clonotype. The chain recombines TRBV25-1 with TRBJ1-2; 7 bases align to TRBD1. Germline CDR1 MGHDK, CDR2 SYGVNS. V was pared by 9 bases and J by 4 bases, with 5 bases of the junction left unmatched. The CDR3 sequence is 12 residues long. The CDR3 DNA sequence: TGTGCCAGTAGGGACAGCTCCTATGGCTACACCTTC. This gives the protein CASRDSSYGYTF.

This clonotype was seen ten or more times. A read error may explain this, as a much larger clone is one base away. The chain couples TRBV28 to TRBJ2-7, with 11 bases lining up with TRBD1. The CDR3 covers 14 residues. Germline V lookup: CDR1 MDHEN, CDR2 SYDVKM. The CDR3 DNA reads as TGTGCCAACAGTTCTGGGACAGGGGGCTACGAGCAGTACTTC. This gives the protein CANSSGTGGYEQYF. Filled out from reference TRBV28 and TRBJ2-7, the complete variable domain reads DVKVTQSSRYLVKRTGEKVFLECVQDMDHENMFWYRQDPGLGLRLIYFSYDVKMKEKGDIPEGYSVSREKKERFSLILESASTNQTSMYLCANSSGTGGYEQYFGPGTRLTVT.

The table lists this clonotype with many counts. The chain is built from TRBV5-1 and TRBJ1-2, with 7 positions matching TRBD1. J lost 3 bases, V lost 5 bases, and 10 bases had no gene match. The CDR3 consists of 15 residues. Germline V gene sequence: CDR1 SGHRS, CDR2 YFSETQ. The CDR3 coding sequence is TGCGCCAGCAGTCCCCGACAGGGCCGATACTATGGCTACACCTTC. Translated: CASSPRQGRYYGYTF.

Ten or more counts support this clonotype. Here the CDR3 reads CAPVSLEVKGGPAYEQYV. The CDR3 DNA follows: TGTGCCCCTGTGAGCTTAGAAGTAAAAGGCGGGCCCGCCTACGAGCAGTACGTC. V gene TRBV7-9 combines with J gene TRBJ2-7; maybe TRBD2 (5 bases). Trimming stripped 11 bases from V and 2 bases from J, with 31 bases between. This CDR3 comprises 18 residues. CDR1 and CDR2 from the germline V gene are SEHNR and FQNEAQ (reference sequence).

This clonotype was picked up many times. The CDR3 nucleotides read TGTGCCAGCAGATACAACAGGGGAACTACAGATACGCAGTATTTT. Translated: CASRYNRGTTDTQYF. The chain joins TRBV7-3 to TRBJ2-3; 7 positions agree with TRBD1. Looked up from germline, CDR1 is SGHTA and CDR2 is FQGTGA. V lost 6 bases to trimming and J lost 3 bases; unmatched junction nucleotides: 9. CDR3 length equals 15 residues.

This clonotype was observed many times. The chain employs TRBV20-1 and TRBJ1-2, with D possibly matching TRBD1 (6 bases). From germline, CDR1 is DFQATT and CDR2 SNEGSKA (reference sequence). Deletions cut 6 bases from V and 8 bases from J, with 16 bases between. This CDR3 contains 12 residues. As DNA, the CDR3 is TGCAGTGCCCAGACTCGGGACACAGGCTACACCTTC. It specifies CSAQTRDTGYTF.